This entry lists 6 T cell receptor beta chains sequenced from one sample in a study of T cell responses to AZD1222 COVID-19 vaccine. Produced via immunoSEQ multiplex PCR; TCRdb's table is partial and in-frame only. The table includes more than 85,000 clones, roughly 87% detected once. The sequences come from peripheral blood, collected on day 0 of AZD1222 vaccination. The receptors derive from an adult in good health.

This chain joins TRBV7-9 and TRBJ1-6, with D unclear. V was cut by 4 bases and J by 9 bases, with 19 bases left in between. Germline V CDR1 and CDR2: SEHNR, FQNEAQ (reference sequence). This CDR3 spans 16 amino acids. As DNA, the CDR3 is TGTGCCAGCAGCTCCACCCCGGGGTCTGGAGGTTCACCCCTCCACTTT. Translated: CASSSTPGSGGSPLHF.

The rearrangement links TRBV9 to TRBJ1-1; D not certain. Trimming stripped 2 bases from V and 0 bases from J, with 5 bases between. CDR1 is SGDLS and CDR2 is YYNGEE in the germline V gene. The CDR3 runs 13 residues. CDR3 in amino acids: CASSVLMNTEAFF. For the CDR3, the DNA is TGTGCCAGCAGCGTTCTAATGAACACTGAAGCTTTCTTT.

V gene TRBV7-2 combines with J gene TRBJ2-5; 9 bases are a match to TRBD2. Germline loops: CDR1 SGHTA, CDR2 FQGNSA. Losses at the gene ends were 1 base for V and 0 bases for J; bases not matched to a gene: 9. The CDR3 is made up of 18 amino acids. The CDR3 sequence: CASSLGISGGPYQETQYF. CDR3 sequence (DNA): TGTGCCAGCAGCTTAGGGATTAGCGGGGGACCTTACCAAGAGACCCAGTACTTC.

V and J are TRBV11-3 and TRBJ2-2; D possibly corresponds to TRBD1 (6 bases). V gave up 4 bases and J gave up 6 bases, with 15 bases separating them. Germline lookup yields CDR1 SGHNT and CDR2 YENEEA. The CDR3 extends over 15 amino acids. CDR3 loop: CASSYLVGGSGELFF. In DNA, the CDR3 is TGTGCCAGCAGCTACCTTGTTGGGGGCTCCGGGGAGCTGTTTTTT.

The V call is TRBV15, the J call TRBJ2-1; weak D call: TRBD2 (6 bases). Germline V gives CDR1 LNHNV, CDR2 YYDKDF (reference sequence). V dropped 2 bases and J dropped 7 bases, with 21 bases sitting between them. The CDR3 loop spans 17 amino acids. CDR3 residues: CATSRSPASRGGNEQFF. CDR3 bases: TGTGCCACCAGCAGAAGCCCAGCTTCGCGGGGTGGGAATGAGCAGTTCTTC.

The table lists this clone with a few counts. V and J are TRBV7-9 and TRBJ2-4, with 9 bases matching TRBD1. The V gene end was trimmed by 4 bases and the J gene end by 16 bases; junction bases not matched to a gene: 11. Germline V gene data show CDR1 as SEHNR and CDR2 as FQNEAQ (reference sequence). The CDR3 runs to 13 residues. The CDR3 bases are TGTGCCAGCAGCTCCACCCTAGGGACAGGGCGATACTTC. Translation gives CASSSTLGTGRYF.